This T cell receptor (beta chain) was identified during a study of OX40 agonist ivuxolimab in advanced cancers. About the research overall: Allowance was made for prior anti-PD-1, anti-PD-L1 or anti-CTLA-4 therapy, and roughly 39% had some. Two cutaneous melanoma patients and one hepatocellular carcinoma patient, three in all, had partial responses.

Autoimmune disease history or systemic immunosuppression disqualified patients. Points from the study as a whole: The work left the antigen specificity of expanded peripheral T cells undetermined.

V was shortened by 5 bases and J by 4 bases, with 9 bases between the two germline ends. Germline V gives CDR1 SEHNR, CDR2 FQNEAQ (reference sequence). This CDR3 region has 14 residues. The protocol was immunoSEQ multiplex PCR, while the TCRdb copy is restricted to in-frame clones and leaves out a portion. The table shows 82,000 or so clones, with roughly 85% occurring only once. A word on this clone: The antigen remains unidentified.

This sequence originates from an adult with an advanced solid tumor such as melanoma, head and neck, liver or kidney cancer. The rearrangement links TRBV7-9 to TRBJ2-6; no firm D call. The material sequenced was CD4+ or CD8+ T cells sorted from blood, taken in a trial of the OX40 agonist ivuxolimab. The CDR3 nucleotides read TGTGCCAGCAGCCTGCCCCCGGGGGCCAACGTCCTGACTTTC. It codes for CASSLPPGANVLTF.